This T cell receptor (beta chain) emerged from a study of a mutant IDH1 vaccine in newly diagnosed glioma (dated by TCRdb to about 2021). Some background on the complete study: The roughly 32 treated patients were 62.5% male and around 40% female, with a mean age of approximately 40 years. Prior to enrollment, standard therapy consisting of radiotherapy alone, temozolomide alone, or radiochemotherapy with temozolomide had been administered to patients, with the combination being received by most patients. Peripheral blood was collected at six visits: V03 (baseline), V05, V07, V10, V12 and V13. Longitudinal TCRB deep sequencing was performed for approximately 24 treated patients wherever samples were available for exploratory analyses. The investigation overall reported the following: PBMC samples for TCRB deep sequencing were selected based on availability. Pseudoprogression seemed to be unrelated to changes in the top peripheral T cell clonotypes found by TCRB sequencing. It was noted by the authors that analyses of patient blood samples could not be reproduced owing to sample limitations. Vaccine-induced immune responses across multiple MHC alleles were detected in 93.3% of patients.

Trimming removed 5 bases from V and 4 bases from J; the gene matches leave 9 bases unexplained. From the cysteine through the phenylalanine, the CDR3 covers 18 amino acids. Kept here is only the CDR3 DNA, which spans 54 bases and is read in frame from base 1. Taken from the germline V gene (reference sequence), the CDR1 and CDR2 loops are SEHNR and FQNEAQ. Explained via the paper, the time point label denotes: baseline, week 1 (first vaccination visit). In the paper's terms, the treatment or condition label means: pre-vaccination baseline after standard-of-care therapy. Newly diagnosed WHO grade 3 or 4 IDH1-mutant astrocytomas showing loss of nuclear ATRX were present in the donors. The samples were drawn from NOA16, a multicentre, single-arm, open-label phase I trial in Germany that tested a mutant IDH1 peptide vaccine in humans for the first time. For immunogenicity testing, the blood drawn at visit V03 was used as the baseline sample. Genomic DNA for TCRB sequencing was isolated from EDTA blood with the DNeasy Blood and Tissue Kit.

Library preparation employed the immunoSEQ multiplex PCR assay. Rearranged TCR beta chain sequences were amplified using the hsTCRB Kit according to the manufacturer's protocol. TCRB libraries were sequenced on an Illumina MiSeq. From the authors' description of their analysis: The proprietary platform of the kit vendor was used for demultiplexing, trimming and gene mapping. This is the immuneACCESS table as TCRdb keeps it, with only in-frame sequences that have V and J called. A part of the clones is gone; compared with another copy, unresolved V genes explain less than half, and the rest is unexplained. The V and J calls and clone size are taken from that table; D and trimming were inferred from the DNA. A total of under 80,000 clones appear in this sample, 70% to 90% of them only once. 2.9% of the sample belongs to the ten largest clones. On this clone itself: What this receptor recognizes is not known. No much larger clone is present one base from it, and per-base qualities are unavailable.

The TCR sequence derives from a man under 40 with glioma. The chain is assembled from TRBV7-9 and TRBJ1-6; 12 central bases correspond to TRBD1. The specimen comprised PBMCs, sampled from a glioma patient treated with radiotherapy, temozolomide or both. The CDR3 protein: CASSTGRDRGLYNSPLHF. The DNA sequence is TGTGCCAGCAGCACCGGACGGGACAGGGGGCTTTATAATTCACCCCTCCACTTT.